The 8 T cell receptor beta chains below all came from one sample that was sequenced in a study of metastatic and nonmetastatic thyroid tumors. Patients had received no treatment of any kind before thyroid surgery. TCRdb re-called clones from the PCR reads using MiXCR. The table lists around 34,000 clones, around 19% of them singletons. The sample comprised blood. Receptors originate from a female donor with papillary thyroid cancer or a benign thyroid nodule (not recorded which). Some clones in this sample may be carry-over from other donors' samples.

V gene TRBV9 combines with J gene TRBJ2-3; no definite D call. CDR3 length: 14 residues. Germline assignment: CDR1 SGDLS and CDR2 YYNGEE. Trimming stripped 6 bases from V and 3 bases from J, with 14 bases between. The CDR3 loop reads CASTPIGGTDTQYF. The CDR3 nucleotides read TGTGCCAGCACCCCAATAGGTGGAACAGATACGCAGTATTTT. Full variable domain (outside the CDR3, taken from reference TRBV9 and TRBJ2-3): DSGVTQTPKHLITATGQRVTLRCSPRSGDLSVYWYQQSLDQGLQFLIQYYNGEERAKGNILERFSAQQFPDLHSELNLSSLELGDSALYFCASTPIGGTDTQYFGPGTRLTVL.

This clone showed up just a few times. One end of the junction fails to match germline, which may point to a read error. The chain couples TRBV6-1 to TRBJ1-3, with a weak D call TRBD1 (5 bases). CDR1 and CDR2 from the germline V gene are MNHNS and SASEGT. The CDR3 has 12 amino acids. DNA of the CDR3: TGTGCCAGCAGTGAGAGAGGTTGGGGCGTGGATTTT. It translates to CASSERGWGVDF.

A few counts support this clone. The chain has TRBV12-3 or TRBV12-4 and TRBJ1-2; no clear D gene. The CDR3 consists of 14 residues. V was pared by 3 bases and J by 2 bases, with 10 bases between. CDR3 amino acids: CASSFFPGNYGYTF. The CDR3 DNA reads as TGTGCCAGCAGTTTTTTCCCGGGGAACTATGGCTACACCTTC.

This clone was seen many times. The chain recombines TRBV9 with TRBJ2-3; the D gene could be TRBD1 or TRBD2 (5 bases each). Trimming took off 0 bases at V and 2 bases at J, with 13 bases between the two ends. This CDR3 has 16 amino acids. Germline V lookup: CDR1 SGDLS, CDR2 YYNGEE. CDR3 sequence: CASSVGGRPNTDTQYF. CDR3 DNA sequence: TGTGCCAGCAGCGTAGGGGGACGTCCGAACACAGATACGCAGTATTTT.

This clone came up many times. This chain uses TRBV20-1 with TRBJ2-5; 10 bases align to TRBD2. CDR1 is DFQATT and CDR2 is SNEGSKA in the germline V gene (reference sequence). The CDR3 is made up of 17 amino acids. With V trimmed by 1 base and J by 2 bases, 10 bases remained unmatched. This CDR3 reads CSARAQREGHWQETQYF. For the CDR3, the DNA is TGCAGTGCTAGAGCTCAGCGGGAGGGCCACTGGCAAGAGACCCAGTACTTC.

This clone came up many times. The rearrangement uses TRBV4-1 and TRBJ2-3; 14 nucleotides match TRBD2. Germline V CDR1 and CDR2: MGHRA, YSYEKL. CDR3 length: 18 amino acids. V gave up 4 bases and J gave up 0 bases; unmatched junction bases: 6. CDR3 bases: TGCGCCAGCAGCCCCGGGACTAGCGGGGGCCCTAGCACAGATACGCAGTATTTT. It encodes CASSPGTSGGPSTDTQYF.

CDR3 sequence: CASSFVGDWDEQFF. As DNA, the CDR3 is TGTGCCAGCAGCTTCGTTGGGGATTGGGATGAGCAGTTCTTC. The chain has TRBV11-2 and TRBJ2-1; D gene unclear. The length of the CDR3 is 14 residues. Germline CDR1 and CDR2: SGHAT and FQNNGV. The V and J ends lost 3 bases and 8 bases respectively, with 14 bases between them.

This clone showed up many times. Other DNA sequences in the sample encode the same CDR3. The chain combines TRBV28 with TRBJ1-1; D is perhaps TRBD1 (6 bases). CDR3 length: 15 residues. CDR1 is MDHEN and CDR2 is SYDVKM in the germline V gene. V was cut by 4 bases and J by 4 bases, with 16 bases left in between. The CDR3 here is CASSSQDRAGTEAFF. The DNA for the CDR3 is TGTGCCAGCAGTTCACAGGACAGAGCGGGCACTGAAGCTTTCTTT.